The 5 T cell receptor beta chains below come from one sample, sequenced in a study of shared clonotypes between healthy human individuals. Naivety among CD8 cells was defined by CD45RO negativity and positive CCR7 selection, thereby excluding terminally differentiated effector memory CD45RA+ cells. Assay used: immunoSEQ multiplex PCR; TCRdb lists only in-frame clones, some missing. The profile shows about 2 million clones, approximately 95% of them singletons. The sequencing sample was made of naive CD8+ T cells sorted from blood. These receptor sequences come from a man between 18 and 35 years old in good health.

In DNA form, the CDR3 reads TGTGCCTGGAGTTCCGACAGGGATAACGAGCAGTACTTC. Its translation: CAWSSDRDNEQYF. This chain uses TRBV30 with TRBJ2-7; the match to TRBD1 covers 7 bases. Unmatched junction bases numbered 6, after V lost 2 bases and J lost 5 bases. CDR3 length: 13 amino acids. Germline lookup yields CDR1 GTSNPN and CDR2 SVGIG (reference sequence).

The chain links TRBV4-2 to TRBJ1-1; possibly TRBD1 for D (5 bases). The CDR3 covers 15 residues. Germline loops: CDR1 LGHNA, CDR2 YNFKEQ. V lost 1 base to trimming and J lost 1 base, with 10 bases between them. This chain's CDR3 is CASSQGVGQNTEAFF. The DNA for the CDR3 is TGTGCCAGCAGCCAAGGGGTGGGGCAGAACACTGAAGCTTTCTTT.

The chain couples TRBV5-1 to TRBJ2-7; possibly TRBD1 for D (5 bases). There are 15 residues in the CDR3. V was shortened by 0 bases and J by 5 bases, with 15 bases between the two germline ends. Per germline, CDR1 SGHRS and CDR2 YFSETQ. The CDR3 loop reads CASSLVAQGKDEQYF. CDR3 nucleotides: TGCGCCAGCAGCTTGGTTGCGCAGGGTAAGGACGAGCAGTACTTC.

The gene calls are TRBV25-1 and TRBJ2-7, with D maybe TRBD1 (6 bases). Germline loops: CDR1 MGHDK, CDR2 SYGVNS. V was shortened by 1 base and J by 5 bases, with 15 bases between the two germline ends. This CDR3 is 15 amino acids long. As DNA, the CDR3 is TGTGCCAGCAGTGAATGGGGGCAGGGTGCCGACGAGCAGTACTTC. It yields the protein CASSEWGQGADEQYF.

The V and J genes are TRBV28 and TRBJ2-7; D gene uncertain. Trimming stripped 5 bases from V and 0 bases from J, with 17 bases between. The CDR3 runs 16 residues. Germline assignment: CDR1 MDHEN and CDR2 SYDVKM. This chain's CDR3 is CASSKDWSLLSYEQYF. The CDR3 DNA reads TGTGCCAGCAGTAAAGACTGGAGCCTCCTCTCCTACGAGCAGTACTTC.